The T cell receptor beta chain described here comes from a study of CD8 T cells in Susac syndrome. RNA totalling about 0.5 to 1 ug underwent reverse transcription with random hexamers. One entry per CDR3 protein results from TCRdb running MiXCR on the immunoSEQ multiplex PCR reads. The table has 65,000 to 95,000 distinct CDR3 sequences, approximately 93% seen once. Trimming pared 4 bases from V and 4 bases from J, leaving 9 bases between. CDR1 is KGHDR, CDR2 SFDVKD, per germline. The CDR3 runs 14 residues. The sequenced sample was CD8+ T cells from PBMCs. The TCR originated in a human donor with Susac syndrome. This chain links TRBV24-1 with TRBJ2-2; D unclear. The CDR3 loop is CATSEFRATGELFF. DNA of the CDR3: TGTGCCACCAGTGAGTTTAGAGCCACCGGGGAGCTGTTTTTT.